This T cell receptor (beta chain) was profiled in a study of OX40 agonist ivuxolimab in advanced cancers. About the research overall: The study treated patients with ivuxolimab, an agonistic anti-OX40 (CD134) antibody. Intravenous ivuxolimab was administered to patients every 2 weeks at 0.01 to 10 mg/kg. Subjects had a mean age of roughly 57 years, with a range of 23 to 79; roughly 83% were male. Study-level points and caveats: Expanded clones tended on average to be more numerous among CD8+ T cells than CD4+.

Method: immunoSEQ multiplex PCR; TCRdb's copy keeps in-frame clones and lacks some. This table holds fewer than 65,000 clones, about 80% found once. The CDR3 spans 14 residues. Points on this clone: What it recognizes is unknown.

Here the sequenced sample was CD4+ or CD8+ T cells sorted from blood, taken in a trial of the OX40 agonist ivuxolimab. This sequence originates from an adult with an advanced solid tumor such as melanoma, head and neck, liver or kidney cancer. The chain carries TRBV21-1 and TRBJ1-3. TRBV21-1 represents a pseudogene. The CDR3 reads CASRGGCSGNTIYF. The DNA for the CDR3 is TGTGCCAGCCGAGGCGGGTGCTCTGGAAACACCATATATTTT.